The 14 T cell receptor beta chains reported below all come from one sample, sequenced in a study of blood T cell repertoires in COVID-19. Libraries were prepared by immunoSEQ multiplex PCR; TCRdb keeps only in-frame clonotypes and omits some of them. The sample contains about 16,000 clones, roughly 88% of which appear only once. The specimen sequenced was peripheral blood. These receptors originate from a human donor in a cohort sampled during active COVID-19.

The gene calls are TRBV28 and TRBJ1-4, with no clear D. Germline loops: CDR1 MDHEN, CDR2 SYDVKM. CDR3 length: 12 residues. The V and J ends lost 7 bases and 5 bases respectively, with 8 bases between them. DNA of the CDR3: TGTGCCAGCAACAGTGGAAATGAAAAACTGTTTTTT. Translation: CASNSGNEKLFF.

This chain links TRBV11-3 with TRBJ2-7; 8 bases fit TRBD1. The V gene end was trimmed by 3 bases and the J gene end by 7 bases; junction bases not matched to a gene: 11. This CDR3 contains 15 residues. Germline CDR1 SGHNT, CDR2 YENEEA. The CDR3 DNA sequence: TGTGCCAGCAGCTTGACCGGGACAGGCAAGGCGGAGCAGTACTTC. Amino acids: CASSLTGTGKAEQYF.

The CDR3 spells CASSPQGIGTEAFF. The DNA for the CDR3 is TGTGCCAGCTCACCTCAGGGGATCGGCACTGAAGCTTTCTTT. V gene TRBV18 combines with J gene TRBJ1-1; the D gene is possibly TRBD1 (6 bases). Germline V CDR1 and CDR2: KGHSH, LQKENI. The CDR3 is made up of 14 amino acids. V was pared by 3 bases and J by 4 bases, with 12 bases between. Drawing the rest from reference TRBV18 and TRBJ1-1, the complete variable domain is NAGVMQNPRHLVRRRGQEARLRCSPMKGHSHVYWYRQLPEEGLKFMVYLQKENIIDESGMPKERFSAEFPKEGPSILRIQQVVRGDSAAYFCASSPQGIGTEAFFGQGTRLTVV.

The V gene is TRBV7-2, the J gene TRBJ1-2; unclear D gene. The CDR3 totals 14 residues. CDR1 is SGHTA and CDR2 is FQGNSA in the germline V gene. Trimming removed 3 bases at V and 2 bases at J, with 10 bases between. The CDR3 region is CASSLNGPNYGYTF. In DNA form, the CDR3 reads TGTGCCAGCAGCTTGAATGGGCCGAACTATGGCTACACCTTC.

The chain links TRBV7-9 to TRBJ1-4; D remains ambiguous. V gave up 1 base and J gave up 7 bases, with 10 bases separating them. CDR1 and CDR2 from the germline V gene are SEHNR and FQNEAQ (reference sequence). This CDR3 region has 14 residues. This CDR3 reads CASSLGVEVEKLFF. The DNA of the CDR3 is TGTGCCAGCAGCTTAGGGGTGGAGGTTGAAAAACTGTTTTTT.

The chain recombines TRBV6-2 or TRBV6-3 with TRBJ2-1, with TRBD1 identical over 9 bases. The CDR3 contains 15 residues. Germline V gene lookup returns CDR1 MNHEY and CDR2 SVGEGT. Trimming removed 5 bases from V and 7 bases from J; junction bases left unmatched: 9. CDR3 in DNA: TGTGCCAGCAGTCACCCGGGACAGGGATGGAATGAGCAGTTCTTC. As protein: CASSHPGQGWNEQFF.

V usage is TRBV30 and J usage is TRBJ2-5; TRBD1 might be the D (5 bases). Germline loops: CDR1 GTSNPN, CDR2 SVGIG (reference sequence). Trimming removed 0 bases at V and 2 bases at J, with 13 bases between. The CDR3 has 15 amino acids. The DNA of the CDR3 is TGTGCCTGGAGTGTAAGGGGATCCCCACAAGAGACCCAGTACTTC. It translates to CAWSVRGSPQETQYF.

The chain combines TRBV29-1 with TRBJ2-4, with TRBD1 as a possible D gene (6 bases). The CDR3 extends over 12 amino acids. V gave up 5 bases and J gave up 4 bases, with 9 bases separating them. Germline CDR1 SQVTM, CDR2 ANQGSEA. The CDR3 bases are TGCAGCGTTAAGGACAGTAAAAACATTCAGTACTTC. It yields the protein CSVKDSKNIQYF. Variable domain in full (rest from reference TRBV29-1 and TRBJ2-4): SAVISQKPSRDICQRGTSLTIQCQVDSQVTMMFWYRQQPGQSLTLIATANQGSEATYESGFVIDKFPISRPNLTFSTLTVSNMSPEDSSIYLCSVKDSKNIQYFGAGTRLSVL.

The V call is TRBV15, the J call TRBJ1-5, with D unresolved. This CDR3 region has 12 residues. V lost 8 bases and J 3 bases, leaving 8 bases between the germline ends. Germline assignment: CDR1 LNHNV and CDR2 YYDKDF (reference sequence). CDR3 sequence reads: CATAMPNQPQHF. The CDR3 DNA sequence: TGTGCCACCGCTATGCCCAATCAGCCCCAGCATTTT.

The chain combines TRBV19 with TRBJ1-2, with TRBD1 as a possible D gene (6 bases). V shed 5 bases and J shed 8 bases, with 18 bases lying between them. Looked up from germline, CDR1 is LNHDA and CDR2 is SQIVND (reference sequence). The CDR3 runs 14 residues. In nucleotides, the CDR3 is TGTGCCAGTAGTTACAGGGCTAATTCGCAGGGCTACACCTTC. This gives the protein CASSYRANSQGYTF.

The chain combines TRBV27 with TRBJ2-1; a possible D gene is TRBD2 (6 bases). CDR1 MNHEY and CDR2 SMNVEV come from the germline V gene (reference sequence). The V end was cut by 3 bases, the J end by 0 bases, with 9 bases between. The length of the CDR3 is 15 residues. The DNA for the CDR3 is TGTGCCAGCAGTTTCGGCGGGGCCTCCTACAATGAGCAGTTCTTC. It translates to CASSFGGASYNEQFF.

The gene calls are TRBV12-3 or TRBV12-4 and TRBJ2-1, with no clear D. With 2 bases removed from V and 6 bases from J, the gap between germline ends came to 5 bases. CDR3 size: 12 residues. The CDR3 nucleotides are TGTGCCAGCAGTTTACAGGTCAATGAGCAGTTCTTC. This gives the protein CASSLQVNEQFF.

This clone was seen a few times. The gene calls are TRBV12-5 and TRBJ2-1; 9 bases match TRBD1. The CDR3 spans 15 residues. Germline V gives CDR1 LGHNT, CDR2 FRNRAP. V dropped 3 bases and J dropped 4; count of bases not matched to a gene: 4. CDR3 sequence (DNA): TGTGCTAGTGGTTTTACGGGACAGGGTTACAATGAGCAGTTCTTC. This sequence encodes CASGFTGQGYNEQFF. Full variable domain (outside the CDR3, taken from reference TRBV12-5 and TRBJ2-1): DARVTQTPRHKVTEMGQEVTMRCQPILGHNTVFWYRQTMMQGLELLAYFRNRAPLDDSGMPKDRFSAEMPDATLATLKIQPSEPRDSAVYFCASGFTGQGYNEQFFGPGTRLTVL.

V is TRBV19 and J is TRBJ1-5, with D perhaps matching TRBD1 (6 bases). The CDR3 loop spans 13 amino acids. Per germline, CDR1 LNHDA and CDR2 SQIVND (reference sequence). V was trimmed by 5 bases and J by 6 bases, leaving 11 bases between them. CDR3 in amino acids: CASSGGAGQPQHF. The CDR3 nucleotides read TGTGCCAGTAGTGGGGGGGCGGGTCAGCCCCAGCATTTT.